The clone carrying this TCR beta chain was seen ten or more times. What it recognizes is unknown. This specimen comes from a study of CD8 T cells in ankylosing spondylitis. Regarding the study as a whole: Within ankylosing spondylitis blood, a TCR beta motif made up of seven or eight highly homologous variants appeared to be characteristic. Both synovial fluid and blood in reactive arthritis had previously been reported to carry some motif variants. Matched synovial fluid from ankylosing spondylitis patients was reported to be enriched for disease-linked clones.

There are 18 residues in the CDR3. Trimming shortened V by 4 bases and J by 5 bases, and 25 bases separated the two germline ends. The germline CDR1 and CDR2 sequences are SGHAT and FQDESV (reference sequence). As the method for making TCR beta libraries, quantitative 5'-RACE with molecular barcodes was used. MiXCR, applied by TCRdb to the 5' RACE reads, yields one record per CDR3 protein. The table shows 250,000 to 400,000 distinct CDR3 sequences, with 11% occurring only once. Sequencing used blood, either unsorted or a sorted T cell fraction (not recorded which). The TCR sequence derives from a female donor with ankylosing spondylitis or in good health (not recorded which). The chain combines TRBV11-1 with TRBJ2-3, with D possibly being TRBD2 (7 bases). The CDR3 nucleotides read TGTGCCAGCAGCTGGGGGACTACAAGGGGGGGTGAGATAGATACGCAGTATTTT. Translated, it gives CASSWGTTRGGEIDTQYF.